The rows below give T cell receptor beta chains drawn from one sample of a study of technical replicates of blood from several donors. Profiling relied on immunoSEQ multiplex PCR, and the TCRdb table lists in-frame clones only, not all of them. The table records around 60,000 clones, about 86% of them present only once. The sample taken for sequencing was PBMCs. The origin of the receptors is a human donor in good health. Some clones in this sample may be carry-over from other donors' samples. The CDR3 runs from the conserved cysteine through the conserved F or W. Fields, in order: D gene, clone size, V gene, CDR3 protein. D genes are given only for firm matches. Rows may omit the clone size; those that give it use once, few, many or a size class.

>TRBD2|NA|TRBV7-8
CASSLERGRAYEQYF
>NA|NA|TRBV4-2
CASSPRVGPGRTYEQYF
>TRBD1|NA|TRBV5-8
CASSTDRGVNTEAFF
>NA|NA|TRBV6-1
CASSEPGSTGELFF
>NA|few|TRBV7-2
CASSTQVGNTEAFF
>NA|NA|TRBV6-5
CASRGGAGGYTF
>NA|NA|TRBV12-1
CASSFDGFLGPGGNEQFF
>TRBD1|many|TRBV19
CASSGTGGNTIYF
>NA|few|TRBV10-3
CAISERSYGYTF
>NA|NA|TRBV5-8
CASSSQETQYF
>NA|NA|TRBV19
CASTDRTTGDTQYF
>NA|NA|TRBV10-3
CAISTGLPYYEQYF
>NA|NA|TRBV11-1
CASSYAENSPLHF
>TRBD1|NA|TRBV7-9
CASSSVDRGGFNEKLFF
>NA|NA|TRBV6-1
CASSFSVTGELFF
>TRBD2|NA|TRBV29-1
CSVTGTSGRGSTGELFF